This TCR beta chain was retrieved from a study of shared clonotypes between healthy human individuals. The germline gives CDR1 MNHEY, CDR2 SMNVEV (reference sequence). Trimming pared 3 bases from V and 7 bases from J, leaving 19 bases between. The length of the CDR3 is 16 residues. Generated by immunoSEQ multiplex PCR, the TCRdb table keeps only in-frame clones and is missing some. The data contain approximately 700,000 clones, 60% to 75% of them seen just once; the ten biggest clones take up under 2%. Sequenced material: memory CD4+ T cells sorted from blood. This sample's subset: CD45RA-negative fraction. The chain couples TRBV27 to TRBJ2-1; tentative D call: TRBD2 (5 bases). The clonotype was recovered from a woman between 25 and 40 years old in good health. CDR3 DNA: TGTGCCAGCAGTTTGCGGGTTAATACTCCTCCAAATGAGCAGTTCTTC. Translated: CASSLRVNTPPNEQFF.